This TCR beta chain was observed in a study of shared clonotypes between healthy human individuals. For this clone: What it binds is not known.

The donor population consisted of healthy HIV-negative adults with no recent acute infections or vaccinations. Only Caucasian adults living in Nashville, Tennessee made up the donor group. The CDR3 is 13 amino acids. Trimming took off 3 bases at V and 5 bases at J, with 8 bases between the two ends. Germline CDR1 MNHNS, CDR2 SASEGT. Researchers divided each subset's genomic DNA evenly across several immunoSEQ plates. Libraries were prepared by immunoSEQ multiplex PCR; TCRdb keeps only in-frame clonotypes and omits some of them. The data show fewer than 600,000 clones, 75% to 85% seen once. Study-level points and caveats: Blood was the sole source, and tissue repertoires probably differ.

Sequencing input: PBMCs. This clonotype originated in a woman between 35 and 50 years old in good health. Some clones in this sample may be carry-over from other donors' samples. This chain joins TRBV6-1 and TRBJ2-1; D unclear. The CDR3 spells CASSDLTHNEQFF. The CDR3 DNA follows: TGTGCCAGCAGTGATCTCACGCACAATGAGCAGTTCTTC.